This T cell receptor (beta chain) comes out of a study of cytomegalovirus exposure and HLA in healthy donors. Broader study findings: Sequencing likely produced, as an artifact, a cluster of highly shared sequence variants.

PCR used 60 Vbeta primers and 13 Jbeta primers. Data came from immunoSEQ multiplex PCR; TCRdb stores just in-frame clones and leaves some out. In the table there are 150,000 to 200,000 clones, 70% to 90% of which are singletons. Concerning this clone itself: Its antigen is currently unknown.

The material sequenced was PBMCs. The TCR comes from a man younger than 30 in good health and CMV-seropositive.

DNA of the CDR3: TGTGCCAGCAGTCCAGGACATCTCACTGAAGCTTTCTTT. Residues: CASSPGHLTEAFF. The chain couples TRBV27 to TRBJ1-1, with D maybe TRBD1 (5 bases). Between the trimmed V and J ends, which lost 5 bases and 4 bases, there was a span of 11 bases. Germline V lookup: CDR1 MNHEY, CDR2 SMNVEV (reference sequence). The CDR3 totals 13 residues.